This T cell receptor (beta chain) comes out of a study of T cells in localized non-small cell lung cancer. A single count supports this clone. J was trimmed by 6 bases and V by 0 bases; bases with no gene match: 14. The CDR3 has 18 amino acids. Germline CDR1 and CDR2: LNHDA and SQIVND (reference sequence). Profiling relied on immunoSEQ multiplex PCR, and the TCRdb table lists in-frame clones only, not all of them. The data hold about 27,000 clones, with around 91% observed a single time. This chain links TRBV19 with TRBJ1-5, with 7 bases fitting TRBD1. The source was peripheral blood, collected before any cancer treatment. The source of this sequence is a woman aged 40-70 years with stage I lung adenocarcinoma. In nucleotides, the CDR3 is TGTGCCAGTAGTATAGATCAGGGAGAACAGGGGCTTGGTCAGCCCCAGCATTTT. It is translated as CASSIDQGEQGLGQPQHF.